The clone carrying this T cell receptor (beta chain) was counted at least ten times. The CDR3 is 13 residues long. The authors prepared the TCRbeta library with unique molecular identifiers. One entry per CDR3 protein, called by TCRdb with MiXCR from the PCR reads. The table includes a few hundred thousand distinct CDR3 sequences, about 9.3% detected once. The record originates from a study of T-cell reconstitution after alpha-beta-depleted transplantation in children. Source: PBMCs from the stem cell graft donor, taken from the stem cell graft. The chain combines TRBV21-1 with TRBJ2-7; the tabulated D call, TRBD1, remains unverified against the DNA. TRBV21-1 is annotated as a pseudogene. The TCR originated in a human donor who donated a stem cell graft to a child with acute lymphoblastic leukemia. CDR3 DNA sequence: TGTGCCAGCAGCACCCGGACCGGGACTGGGAAGTACTTC. The encoded protein is CASSTRTGTGKYF.